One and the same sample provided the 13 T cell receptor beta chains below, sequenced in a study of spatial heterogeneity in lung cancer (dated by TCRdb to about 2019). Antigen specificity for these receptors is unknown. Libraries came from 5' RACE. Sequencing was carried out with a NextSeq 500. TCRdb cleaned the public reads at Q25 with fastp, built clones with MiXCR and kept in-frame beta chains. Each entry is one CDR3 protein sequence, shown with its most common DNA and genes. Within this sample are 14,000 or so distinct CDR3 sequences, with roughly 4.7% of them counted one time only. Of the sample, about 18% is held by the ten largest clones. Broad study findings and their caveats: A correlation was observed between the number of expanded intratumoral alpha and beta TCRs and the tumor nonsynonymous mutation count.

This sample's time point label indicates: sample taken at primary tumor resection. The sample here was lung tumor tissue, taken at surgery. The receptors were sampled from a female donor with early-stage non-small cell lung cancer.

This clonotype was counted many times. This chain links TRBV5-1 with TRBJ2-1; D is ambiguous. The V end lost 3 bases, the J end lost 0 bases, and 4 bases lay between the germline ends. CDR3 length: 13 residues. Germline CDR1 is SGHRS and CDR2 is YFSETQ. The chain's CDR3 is CASSSSSYNEQFF. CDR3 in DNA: TGCGCCAGCAGCTCTAGCTCCTACAATGAGCAGTTCTTC.

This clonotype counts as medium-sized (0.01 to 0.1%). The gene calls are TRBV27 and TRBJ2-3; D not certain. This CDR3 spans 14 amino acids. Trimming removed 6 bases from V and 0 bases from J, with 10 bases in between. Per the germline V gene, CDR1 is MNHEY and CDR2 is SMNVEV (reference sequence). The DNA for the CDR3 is TGTGCCAGCAGCCGAAGGGCTAGCACAGATACGCAGTATTTT. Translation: CASSRRASTDTQYF.

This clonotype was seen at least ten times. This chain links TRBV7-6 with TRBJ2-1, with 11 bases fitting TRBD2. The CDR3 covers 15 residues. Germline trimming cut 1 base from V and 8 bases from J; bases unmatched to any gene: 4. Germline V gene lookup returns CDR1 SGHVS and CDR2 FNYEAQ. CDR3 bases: TGTGCCAGCAGCTTAGGACTAGCGGGGTCCTATGAGCAGTTCTTC. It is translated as CASSLGLAGSYEQFF.

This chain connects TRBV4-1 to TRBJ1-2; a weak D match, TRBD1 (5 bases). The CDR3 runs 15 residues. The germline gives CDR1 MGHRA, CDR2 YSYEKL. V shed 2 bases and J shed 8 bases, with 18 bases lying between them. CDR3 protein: CASSQRDRGLGGYTF. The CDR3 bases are TGCGCCAGCAGCCAAAGGGATAGGGGCCTGGGGGGCTACACCTTC.

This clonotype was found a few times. CDR3 region: CASSLQNNQPQHF. In DNA form, the CDR3 reads TGTGCCAGCAGCTTACAAAACAATCAGCCCCAGCATTTT. The rearrangement links TRBV11-1 to TRBJ1-5; D is unresolved. V lost 2 bases and J lost 3, with 5 bases in between. CDR3 length: 13 residues. Germline V CDR1 and CDR2: SGHAT, FQDESV (reference sequence).

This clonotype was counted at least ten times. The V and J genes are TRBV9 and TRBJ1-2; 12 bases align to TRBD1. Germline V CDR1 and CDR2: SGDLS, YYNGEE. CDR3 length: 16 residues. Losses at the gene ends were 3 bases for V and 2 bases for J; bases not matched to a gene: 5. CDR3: CASSAGTGGQNYGYTF. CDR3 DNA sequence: TGTGCCAGCAGCGCCGGGACAGGGGGCCAAAACTATGGCTACACCTTC.

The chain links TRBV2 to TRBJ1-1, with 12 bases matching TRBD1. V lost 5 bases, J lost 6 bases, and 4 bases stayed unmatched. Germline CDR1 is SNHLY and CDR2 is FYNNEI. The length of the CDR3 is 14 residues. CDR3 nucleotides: TGTGCCAGCAGTAAGGGACAGGGGGCGTCTGAAGCTTTCTTT. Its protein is CASSKGQGASEAFF.

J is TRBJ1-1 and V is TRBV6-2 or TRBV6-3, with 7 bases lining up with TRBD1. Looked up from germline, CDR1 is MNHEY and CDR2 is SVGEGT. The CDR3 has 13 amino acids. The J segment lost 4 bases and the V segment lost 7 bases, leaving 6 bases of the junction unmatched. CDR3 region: CASNIQGSTEAFF. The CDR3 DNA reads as TGTGCCAGCAATATACAGGGGAGCACTGAAGCTTTCTTT.

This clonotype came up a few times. The DNA for the CDR3 is TGTGCCAGCAGTTACTCGAACGGGCCAGGGTCCACTAACTATGGCTACACCTTC. Its protein is CASSYSNGPGSTNYGYTF. The chain recombines TRBV6-5 with TRBJ1-2; D might be TRBD1 (5 bases). The CDR3 spans 18 residues. V lost 0 bases and J 0 bases, leaving 17 bases between the germline ends. Germline V gives CDR1 MNHEY, CDR2 SVGAGI.

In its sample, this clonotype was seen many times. The CDR3 DNA is TGTGCCAGCAGCGCAACGGCAGGGTATCCCCAGCATTTT. Amino acids: CASSATAGYPQHF. The chain couples TRBV6-4 to TRBJ1-5; tentatively, D is TRBD1 (5 bases). The CDR3 consists of 13 residues. V shed 6 bases and J shed 10 bases, with 16 bases lying between them. CDR1 and CDR2 (germline): MRHNA, SNTAGT.

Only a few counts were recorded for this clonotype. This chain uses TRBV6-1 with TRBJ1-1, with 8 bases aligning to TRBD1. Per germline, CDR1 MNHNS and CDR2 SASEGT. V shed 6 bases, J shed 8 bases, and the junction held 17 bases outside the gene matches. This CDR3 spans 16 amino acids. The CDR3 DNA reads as TGTGCCAGCAGGGGACAGGAGGGAGTGGGCAGGTTGGAAGCTTTCTTT. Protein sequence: CASRGQEGVGRLEAFF.

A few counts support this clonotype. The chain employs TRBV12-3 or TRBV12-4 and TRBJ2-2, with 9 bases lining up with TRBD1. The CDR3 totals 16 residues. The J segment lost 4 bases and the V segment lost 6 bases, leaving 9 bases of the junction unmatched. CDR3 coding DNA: TGTGCCAGCAGACGCACAGGGGGCGGAGGCACCGGGGAGCTGTTTTTT. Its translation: CASRRTGGGGTGELFF.

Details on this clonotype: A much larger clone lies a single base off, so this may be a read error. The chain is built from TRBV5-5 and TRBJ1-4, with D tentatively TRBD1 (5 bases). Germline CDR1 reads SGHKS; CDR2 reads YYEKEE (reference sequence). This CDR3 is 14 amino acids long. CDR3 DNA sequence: TGTGCCAGCAGCTTTACAGGAACTAATGAAAAACTGTATTTT. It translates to CASSFTGTNEKLYF.